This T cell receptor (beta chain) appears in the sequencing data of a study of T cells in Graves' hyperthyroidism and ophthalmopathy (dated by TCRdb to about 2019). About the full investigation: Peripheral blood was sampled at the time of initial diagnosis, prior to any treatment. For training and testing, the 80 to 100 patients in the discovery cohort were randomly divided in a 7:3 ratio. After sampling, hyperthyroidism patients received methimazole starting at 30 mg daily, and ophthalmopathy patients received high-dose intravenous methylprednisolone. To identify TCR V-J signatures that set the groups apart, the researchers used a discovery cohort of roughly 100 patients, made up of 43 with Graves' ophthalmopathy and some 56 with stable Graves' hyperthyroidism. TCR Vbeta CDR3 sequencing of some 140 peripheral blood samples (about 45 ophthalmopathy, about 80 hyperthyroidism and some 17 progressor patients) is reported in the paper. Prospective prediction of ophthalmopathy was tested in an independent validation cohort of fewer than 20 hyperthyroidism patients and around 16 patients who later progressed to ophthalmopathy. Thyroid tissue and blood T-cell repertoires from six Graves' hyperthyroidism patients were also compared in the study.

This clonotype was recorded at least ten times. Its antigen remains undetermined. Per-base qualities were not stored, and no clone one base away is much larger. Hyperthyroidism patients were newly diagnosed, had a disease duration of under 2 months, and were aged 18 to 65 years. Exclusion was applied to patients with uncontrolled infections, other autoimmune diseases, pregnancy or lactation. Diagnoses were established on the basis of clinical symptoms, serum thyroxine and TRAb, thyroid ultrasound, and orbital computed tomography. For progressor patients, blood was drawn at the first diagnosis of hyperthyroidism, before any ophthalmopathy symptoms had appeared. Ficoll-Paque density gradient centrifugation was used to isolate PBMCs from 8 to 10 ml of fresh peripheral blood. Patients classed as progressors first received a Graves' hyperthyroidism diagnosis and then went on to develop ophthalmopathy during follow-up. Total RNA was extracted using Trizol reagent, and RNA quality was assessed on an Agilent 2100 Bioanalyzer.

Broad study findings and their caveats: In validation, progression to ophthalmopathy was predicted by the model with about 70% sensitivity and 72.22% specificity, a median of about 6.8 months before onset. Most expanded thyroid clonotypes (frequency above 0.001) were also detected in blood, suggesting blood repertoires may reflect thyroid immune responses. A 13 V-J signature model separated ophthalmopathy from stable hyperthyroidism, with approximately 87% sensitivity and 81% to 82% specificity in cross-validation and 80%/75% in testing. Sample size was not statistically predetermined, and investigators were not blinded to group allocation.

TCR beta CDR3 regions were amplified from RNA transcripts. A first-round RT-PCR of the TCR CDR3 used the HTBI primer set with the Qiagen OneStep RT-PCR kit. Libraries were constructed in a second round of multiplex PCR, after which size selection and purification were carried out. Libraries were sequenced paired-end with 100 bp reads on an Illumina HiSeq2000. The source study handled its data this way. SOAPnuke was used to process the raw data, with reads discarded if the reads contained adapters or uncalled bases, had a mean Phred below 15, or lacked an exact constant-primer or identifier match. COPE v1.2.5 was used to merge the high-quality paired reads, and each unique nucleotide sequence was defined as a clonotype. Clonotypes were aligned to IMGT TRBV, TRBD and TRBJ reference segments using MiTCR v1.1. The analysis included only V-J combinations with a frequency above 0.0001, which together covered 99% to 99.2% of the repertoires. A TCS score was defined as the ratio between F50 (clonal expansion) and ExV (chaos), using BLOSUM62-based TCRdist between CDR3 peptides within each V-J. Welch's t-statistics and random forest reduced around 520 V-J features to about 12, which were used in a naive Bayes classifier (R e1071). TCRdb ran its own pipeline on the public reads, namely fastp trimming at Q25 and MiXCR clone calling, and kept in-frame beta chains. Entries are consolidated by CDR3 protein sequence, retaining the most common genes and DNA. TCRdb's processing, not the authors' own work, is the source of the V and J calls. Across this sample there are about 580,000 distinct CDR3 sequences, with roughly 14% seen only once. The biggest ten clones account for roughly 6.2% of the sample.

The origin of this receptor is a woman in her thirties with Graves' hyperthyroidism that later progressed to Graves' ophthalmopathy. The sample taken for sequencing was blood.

The sequenced DNA is TGTGCCAGCAGCCAAGGACTGAGGAACACTGAAGCTTTCTTT. Translated, this is CASSQGLRNTEAFF. The chain employs TRBV2 and TRBJ1-1; no D gene call is confident. In the germline V gene, CDR1 corresponds to SNHLY and CDR2 to FYNNEI. The CDR3 starts with the cysteine, ends with the phenylalanine, and has 14 residues. This entry keeps only the CDR3 DNA: 42 bases, framed from base 1. Between the V and J ends, shortened by 6 bases and 1 base respectively, the junction contains 12 bases.